This T cell receptor beta chain was sequenced during a study of CXCR3-negative and CXCR3-positive naive CD8 T cells. Study results and caveats: CXCR3-negative and CXCR3-positive naive cells shared comparable TRBV-TRBJ usage, but memory cells did not.

Germline loops: CDR1 GTSNPN, CDR2 SVGIG (reference sequence). This CDR3 contains 11 residues. The libraries of TRB cDNA were constructed through 5' RACE using UMI labels. TCRdb derives one entry per CDR3 protein from the 5' RACE reads, leaving out DNA. The sample totals thousands of distinct CDR3 sequences. In regard to this clonotype: What it recognizes is unknown.

The sequencing sample was made of naive CXCR3- CD8+ T cells from blood. This sample's subset: CD45RO-CCR7+CD27+CD95- naive CD8+ T cells lacking CXCR3 (TNR3-). The chain is built from TRBV30 and TRBJ1-1. This receptor was obtained from a human donor in good health. Some clones in this sample may be carry-over from other donors' samples. CDR3 in amino acids: CAWIYYTEAFF.